One and the same sample provided the 5 T cell receptor beta chains below, sequenced in a study of human T cells and chemical hapten exposure. TCRdb recomputed calls from the RACE reads with MiXCR, one row per CDR3 protein. The table includes 70,000 to 90,000 distinct CDR3 sequences, 9.5% to 14% detected once. Time point reported: patch test 3, about 24 weeks after DPC sensitization. Sample treatment: therapeutic diphenylcyclopropenone sensitization with weekly scalp DPC. This sample comprised whole blood, obtained in connection with sensitization to the hapten diphenylcyclopropenone (DPC). The receptors were gathered from a woman between 50 and 59 years old with alopecia areata. Some clones in this sample may be carry-over from other donors' samples.

This clonotype showed up many times. The V call is TRBV2, the J call TRBJ1-1; TRBD1 matches 9 bases. This CDR3 comprises 13 residues. Germline V gene data show CDR1 as SNHLY and CDR2 as FYNNEI. Trimming took 8 bases from V and 4 from J; bases not matched to a gene: 5. CDR3 sequence: CASQQGAGTEAFF. CDR3 nucleotide sequence: TGTGCCAGCCAACAGGGGGCGGGCACTGAAGCTTTCTTT. Together with reference TRBV2 and TRBJ1-1, the CDR3 gives the full variable domain: EPEVTQTPSHQVTQMGQEVILRCVPISNHLYFYWYRQILGQKVEFLVSFYNNEISEKSEIFDDQFSVERPDGSNFTLKIRSTKLEDSAMYFCASQQGAGTEAFFGQGTRLTVV.

This clonotype was seen more than once but under ten times. V is TRBV30 and J is TRBJ2-1; D gene unclear. V was cut by 2 bases and J by 9 bases, with 14 bases left in between. Germline V gene data show CDR1 as GTSNPN and CDR2 as SVGIG (reference sequence). The CDR3 totals 13 residues. CDR3 in DNA: TGTGCCTGGAGTATCAGCCCTCGCGGTGAGCAGTTCTTC. Residues: CAWSISPRGEQFF.

In this sample, this clonotype turned up many times. The chain uses TRBV5-1 and TRBJ2-3; 12 bases match TRBD2. The germline gives CDR1 SGHRS, CDR2 YFSETQ. CDR3 length equals 16 residues. Trimming took 2 bases from V and 6 from J; bases not matched to a gene: 7. The CDR3 here is CASSFETSGSVDTQYF. The CDR3 nucleotides read TGCGCCAGCAGCTTCGAGACTAGCGGGAGTGTGGATACGCAGTATTTT.

Comment on this clonotype: One end of the junction fails to match germline, which may point to a read error. This chain links TRBV7-2 with TRBJ2-1; TRBD1 matches at 8 bases. CDR3 length: 16 amino acids. Germline V gene data show CDR1 as SGHTA and CDR2 as FQGNSA. The CDR3 DNA sequence: TGTGCCAGCAGCTCATCGGGACAGGCAACCTACCATGAGCAGTTCTTC. Translating gives CASSSSGQATYHEQFF.

The V call is TRBV24-1, the J call TRBJ2-3; D not resolved. Trimming removed 4 bases at V and 6 bases at J, with 10 bases between. This CDR3 contains 13 residues. The germline gives CDR1 KGHDR, CDR2 SFDVKD. This CDR3 is CATSEGSTDTQYF. DNA for the CDR3: TGTGCCACCAGTGAGGGGTCTACGGATACGCAGTATTTT.